There are many counts of the clone carrying this TCR beta chain. The sample originates from a study of human T cells and chemical hapten exposure. Across the study: The patients, most of them female, presented with alopecia areata, totalis or universalis.

The library gave individual cDNA molecules unique molecular identifiers. TCRdb re-called the RACE reads with MiXCR, one entry per CDR3 protein. There are tens of thousands of distinct CDR3 sequences in the sample; more than 9% occur only once, and 26% lies in the top ten. Sample time point: patch test 3, about 24 weeks after DPC sensitization. The treatment was: therapeutic diphenylcyclopropenone sensitization with weekly scalp DPC. It was unfractionated whole blood from which total RNA was extracted. The TCR comes from a man aged 50 to 60 with alopecia areata. Some clones in this sample may be carry-over from other donors' samples. The sequencing used whole blood, collected in connection with sensitization to the hapten diphenylcyclopropenone (DPC).

The CDR3 spells CASKLRGQYNSPLHF. As DNA, the CDR3 is TGTGCCAGCAAGCTGCGGGGGCAGTATAATTCACCCCTCCACTTT. The gene calls are TRBV2 and TRBJ1-6, with D possibly matching TRBD1 (6 bases). Trimming took off 7 bases at V and 4 bases at J, with 14 bases between the two ends. This CDR3 region has 15 residues. Germline V CDR1 and CDR2: SNHLY, FYNNEI.